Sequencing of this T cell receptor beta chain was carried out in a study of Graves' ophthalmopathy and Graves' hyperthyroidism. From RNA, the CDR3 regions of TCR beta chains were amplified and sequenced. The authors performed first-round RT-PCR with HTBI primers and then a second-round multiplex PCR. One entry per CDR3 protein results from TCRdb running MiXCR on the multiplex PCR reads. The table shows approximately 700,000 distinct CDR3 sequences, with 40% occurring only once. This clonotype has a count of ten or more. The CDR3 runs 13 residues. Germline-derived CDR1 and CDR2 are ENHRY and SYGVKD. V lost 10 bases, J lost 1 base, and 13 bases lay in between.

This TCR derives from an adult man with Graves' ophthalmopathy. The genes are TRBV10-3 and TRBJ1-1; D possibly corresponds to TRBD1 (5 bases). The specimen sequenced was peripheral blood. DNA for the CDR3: TGTGCCACCCAGGGTTCCCAGAACACTGAAGCTTTCTTT. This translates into CATQGSQNTEAFF.